The clone carrying this T cell receptor beta chain was recorded a few times. These data are taken from a study of blood T cell repertoires in COVID-19. About the research overall: The United States, Italy and Spain provided the acute and convalescent COVID-19 samples. The cDNA or gDNA used as material had been derived from T cells, B-cell-depleted T cells, or PBMCs.

Original processing notes: Using reference gene primer amplification, nucleated cell counts were estimated. Using immunoSEQ multiplex PCR, the repertoire was profiled, and TCRdb retains in-frame clones only, with some absent. The D gene and trimming were derived from the DNA, and the V and J assignments and clone size from that table. The sample lists around 200,000 clones, around 83% seen once, with less than 3.5% in the top ten. Sequences were obtained from peripheral blood. This TCR was sampled from a man between 50 and 59 years old with active or convalescent COVID-19.

The CDR3 is CASSSDSFGGQYF. In nucleotides, the CDR3 is TGTGCCAGCAGCTCCGACTCCTTCGGGGGGCAGTACTTC. The V call is TRBV7-8, the J call TRBJ2-7; tentative D call: TRBD2 (6 bases). V dropped 4 bases and J dropped 9 bases, with 16 bases sitting between them. The CDR3 has 13 amino acids. Germline V gene data show CDR1 as SGHVS and CDR2 as FQNEAQ.